This TCR beta chain was captured by sequencing in a study of blood T cell repertoires in COVID-19. Method: immunoSEQ multiplex PCR; TCRdb's copy keeps in-frame clones and lacks some. The table includes more than 250,000 clones, roughly 90% detected once. This clone turned up a few times. This receptor was taken from a man younger than 35 who had recovered from COVID-19. Sequences were obtained from peripheral blood.

The CDR3 is CASSTNGGDQPQHF. CDR3 bases: TGTGCCAGCAGTACAAATGGGGGGGATCAGCCCCAGCATTTT. V is TRBV2 and J is TRBJ1-5; TRBD1 might be the D (5 bases). CDR1 and CDR2 from the germline V gene are SNHLY and FYNNEI. The CDR3 extends over 14 amino acids. V was cut by 5 bases and J by 5 bases, with 13 bases left in between.